The rows below give T cell receptor beta chains drawn from one sample of a study of response to subunit inactivated influenza vaccine. Each CDR3 protein is one row after TCRdb ran MiXCR on the RT-PCR reads. Of about 650,000 distinct CDR3 sequences in the sample, 15% to 18% were seen once. The sequencing here drew on PBMCs from blood, taken roughly 12 days after vaccination. These TCRs come from a man aged 50-60 years who received an inactivated influenza vaccine. The CDR3 runs from the conserved cysteine through the conserved F or W. A D gene is named only where the DNA matches it firmly. Size is omitted from some rows. Given values are once, few, many or a class for expanded clones.

J | V | size | D | CDR3 | DNA
TRBJ1-1 | TRBV10-3 | - | - | CAISDYGGQIYTEAFF | TGTGCCATCAGTGACTACGGTGGACAGATATACACTGAAGCTTTCTTT
TRBJ2-3 | TRBV12-3/TRBV12-4 | many | - | CASSMRGFTDTQYF | TGTGCCAGCAGTATGAGGGGTTTCACAGATACGCAGTATTTT
TRBJ2-1 | TRBV11-2 | few | TRBD2 | CASSPVAGEINEQFF | TGTGCCAGCAGCCCCGTAGCGGGAGAGATAAATGAGCAGTTCTTC
TRBJ1-5 | TRBV6-1 | - | - | CASSALAGTQNQPQHF | TGTGCCAGCAGTGCATTAGCCGGGACCCAGAATCAGCCCCAGCATTTT
TRBJ2-7 | TRBV7-9 | - | - | CASSGDGSSYEQYF | TGTGCCAGCAGCGGGGACGGGAGCTCCTACGAGCAGTACTTC
TRBJ2-1 | TRBV5-1 | - | - | CASSLGTLTYNEQFF | TGCGCCAGCAGCCTCGGGACCCTAACCTACAATGAGCAGTTCTTC
TRBJ2-1 | TRBV5-1 | - | TRBD2 | CASSSPGLVYNEQFF | TGCGCCAGCAGCTCTCCGGGACTAGTTTACAATGAGCAGTTTTTC
TRBJ2-3 | TRBV19 | few | TRBD1 | CASSIGQGITDTQYF | TGTGCCAGTAGTATCGGACAGGGCATTACAGATACGCAGTATTTT
TRBJ1-6 | TRBV7-2 | - | TRBD1 | CASSRGTANSPLHF | TGTGCCAGCAGCAGAGGGACAGCTAATTCACCCCTCCACTTT
TRBJ2-3 | TRBV6-5 | many | - | CASSYQGDLFTDTQYF | TGTGCCAGCAGTTATCAGGGTGACCTTTTCACAGATACGCAGTATTTT
TRBJ2-7 | TRBV6-5 | - | TRBD1 | CASSYGTGPYEQYF | TGTGCCAGCAGTTACGGGACAGGGCCCTACGAGCAGTACTTC
TRBJ1-1 | TRBV18 | many | - | CASSKGGNTEAFF | TGTGCCAGCTCTAAGGGGGGTAACACTGAAGCTTTCTTT
TRBJ1-1 | TRBV5-1 | many | TRBD1 | CASSLTGTGPTEAFF | TGCGCCAGCAGCTTAACCGGGACAGGCCCCACTGAAGCTTTCTTT
TRBJ2-1 | TRBV11-2 | - | TRBD2 | CASSATSGNIGGNEQFF | TGTGCCAGCAGCGCCACTAGCGGAAACATAGGGGGCAATGAGCAGTTCTTC
TRBJ2-7 | TRBV21-1 | few | - | CAFYRGRGICYEQYF | TGTGCCTTTTATCGGGGCAGGGGAATATGCTACGAGCAGTACTTC
TRBJ1-2 | TRBV5-6 | few | - | CASSFGEAYGYTF | TGTGCCAGCAGCTTCGGGGAAGCCTATGGCTACACCTTC
TRBJ2-1 | TRBV6-1 | - | TRBD2 | CASSELGGAYNEQFF | TGTGCCAGCAGTGAACTCGGGGGGGCCTACAATGAGCAGTTCTTC
TRBJ1-2 | TRBV6-6 | - | - | CASSYFDGYTF | TGTGCCAGCAGTTATTTCGATGGCTACACCTTC
TRBJ1-2 | TRBV5-1 | - | TRBD1 | CASSATTGEGYTF | TGCGCCAGCAGCGCTACGACAGGGGAAGGCTACACCTTC
TRBJ1-4 | TRBV20-1 | - | - | CSASGEPGEKLFF | TGCAGTGCTTCGGGCGAACCCGGGGAAAAACTGTTTTTT
TRBJ2-5 | TRBV5-1 | many | - | CASSFQGEETQYF | TGCGCCAGCAGCTTCCAGGGTGAAGAGACCCAGTACTTC
TRBJ2-3 | TRBV4-3 | few | - | CASSQAGVTKDIDTQYF | TGCGCCAGCAGCCAAGCGGGGGTTACTAAAGACATAGATACGCAGTATTTT
TRBJ1-1 | TRBV18 | - | - | CASSPIGTLYTEAFF | TGTGCCAGCTCACCTATCGGGACCCTTTACACTGAAGCTTTCTTT
TRBJ2-3 | TRBV27 | - | TRBD2 | CASSFRTSGRAGTDTQYF | TGTGCCAGCAGTTTTCGGACTAGCGGGAGGGCCGGCACAGATACGCAGTATTTT
TRBJ2-5 | TRBV10-3 | few | - | CAISDTAQETQYF | TGTGCCATCAGTGATACGGCCCAAGAGACCCAGTACTTC
TRBJ2-1 | TRBV7-9 | - | - | CASSLDPNEQFF | TGTGCCAGCAGCTTAGACCCCAATGAGCAGTTCTTC
TRBJ2-2 | TRBV4-3 | - | - | CASSQFLLPGELFF | TGCGCCAGCAGCCAATTCTTGTTGCCCGGGGAGCTGTTTTTT
TRBJ2-5 | TRBV6-2/TRBV6-3 | - | TRBD2 | CASSYVSGRAVTQYF | TGTGCCAGCAGTTACGTGAGCGGGAGGGCCGTGACCCAGTACTTC
TRBJ2-3 | TRBV9 | - | TRBD2 | CASSALAGATDTQYF | TGTGCCAGCAGCGCCCTAGCGGGGGCGACAGATACGCAGTATTTT
TRBJ2-1 | TRBV21-1 | few | - | CASSKFRTNYNEQFF | TGTGCCAGCAGCAAATTTAGGACTAACTACAATGAGCAGTTCTTC
TRBJ2-7 | TRBV19 | few | TRBD2 | CASKETSGVYEQYF | TGTGCCAGTAAGGAGACTAGCGGAGTCTACGAGCAGTACTTC
TRBJ2-3 | TRBV11-2 | - | - | CASSPEWGNTQYF | TGTGCCAGCAGCCCCGAATGGGGGAATACGCAGTATTTT